The 32 T cell receptor beta chains below come from one sample, sequenced in a study of response to subunit inactivated influenza vaccine. TCRdb reanalysed the RT-PCR reads using MiXCR and keeps one entry per CDR3 protein. The sample gives 650,000 to 800,000 distinct CDR3 sequences, 18% of which show up once; roughly a tenth is in the top ten. This specimen consisted of PBMCs from blood, obtained 5 to 6 days after vaccination. The receptors originated from a man aged 50 to 60 who received an inactivated influenza vaccine.

The chain couples TRBV12-3 or TRBV12-4 to TRBJ2-7; the D is unclear. The germline V and J ends were trimmed by 5 bases and 9 bases, with 17 bases remaining between them. The CDR3 sequence is 13 residues long. The CDR3 protein is CASSPGPATGQYF. The CDR3, as DNA: TGTGCCAGCAGTCCCGGGCCCGCAACGGGGCAGTACTTC.

This clonotype was observed a handful of times. V gene TRBV28 combines with J gene TRBJ2-7; D might be TRBD2 (5 bases). The germline CDR1 and CDR2 sequences are MDHEN and SYDVKM. V lost 1 base, J lost 7 bases, and 11 bases lay in between. The CDR3 contains 13 residues. The CDR3 loop reads CASSLSQSGEQYF. The CDR3 DNA sequence: TGTGCCAGCAGTTTATCACAGTCGGGGGAGCAGTACTTC.

The chain recombines TRBV28 with TRBJ2-5; a possible D gene is TRBD1 (6 bases). CDR1 MDHEN and CDR2 SYDVKM come from the germline V gene. CDR3 size: 15 residues. V was shortened by 5 bases and J by 6 bases, with 19 bases between the two germline ends. The CDR3: CASSVLPDSGKTQYF. The CDR3 DNA follows: TGTGCCAGCAGTGTCCTCCCGGACAGCGGAAAGACCCAGTACTTC. Full variable domain (missing parts from reference TRBV28 and TRBJ2-5): DVKVTQSSRYLVKRTGEKVFLECVQDMDHENMFWYRQDPGLGLRLIYFSYDVKMKEKGDIPEGYSVSREKKERFSLILESASTNQTSMYLCASSVLPDSGKTQYFGPGTRLLVL.

The chain has TRBV28 and TRBJ2-1; TRBD2 is a possible D gene (6 bases). Germline V gives CDR1 MDHEN, CDR2 SYDVKM. V was clipped by 7 bases and J by 0 bases, with 13 bases between them. The CDR3 has 15 residues. The CDR3 is CASIRELNSYNEQFF. In DNA, the CDR3 is TGTGCCAGCATACGGGAGCTCAACTCCTACAATGAGCAGTTCTTC.

The chain links TRBV6-1 to TRBJ2-7; tentative D call: TRBD2 (7 bases). CDR1 and CDR2 from the germline V gene are MNHNS and SASEGT. The ends were cut back, 10 bases at V and 0 bases at J, with 19 bases in the middle. This CDR3 has 15 amino acids. The CDR3 sequence: CATQGGDYSSYEQYF. CDR3 in DNA: TGTGCCACTCAAGGGGGGGACTACAGCTCCTACGAGCAGTACTTC.

The chain uses TRBV4-3 and TRBJ1-1, with D tentatively TRBD1 (5 bases). V was pared by 3 bases and J by 7 bases, with 18 bases between. The germline V gene has CDR1 LGHNA and CDR2 YSLEER. The length of the CDR3 is 15 residues. The CDR3: CASSQRDSAASEAFF. The CDR3 DNA reads TGCGCCAGCAGCCAGAGGGACTCGGCCGCGAGTGAAGCTTTCTTT.

This clonotype was found a few times. This chain links TRBV7-2 with TRBJ1-2; perhaps TRBD1 as D (6 bases). The germline gives CDR1 SGHTA, CDR2 FQGNSA. V was trimmed by 3 bases and J by 8 bases, leaving 25 bases between them. The CDR3 loop spans 17 amino acids. The CDR3 DNA reads TGTGCCAGCAGCTTCACCGGGACATCCTCGGAAAAGTGGGGCTACACCTTC. Translating gives CASSFTGTSSEKWGYTF.

This clonotype was seen only a few times. This chain connects TRBV6-5 to TRBJ1-1, with D uncertain. Between the trimmed V and J ends, which lost 0 bases and 6 bases, there was a span of 11 bases. The CDR3 covers 14 residues. Germline CDR1 and CDR2: MNHEY and SVGAGI. The CDR3 DNA follows: TGTGCCAGCAGTTACTCCTTAGATGCTTCTGAAGCTTTCTTT. It is translated as CASSYSLDASEAFF.

This clonotype was seen only a few times. V and J are TRBV7-6 and TRBJ2-7, with TRBD2 identical over 14 bases. The length of the CDR3 is 15 residues. Germline CDR1 reads SGHVS; CDR2 reads FNYEAQ. V dropped 5 bases and J dropped 5; count of bases not matched to a gene: 5. The CDR3 DNA follows: TGTGCCAGCAGCATCGGGACTAGCGGGAGCAACGAGCAGTACTTC. Translation gives CASSIGTSGSNEQYF. Using reference TRBV7-6 and TRBJ2-7 for the parts outside the CDR3, the full variable domain is GAGVSQSPRYKVTKRGQDVALRCDPISGHVSLYWYRQALGQGPEFLTYFNYEAQQDKSGLPNDRFSAERPEGSISTLTIQRTEQRDSAMYRCASSIGTSGSNEQYFGPGTRLTVT.

The chain carries TRBV15 and TRBJ2-3; 13 nucleotides agree with TRBD2. With V trimmed by 3 bases and J by 0 bases, 9 bases remained unmatched. The germline CDR1 and CDR2 sequences are LNHNV and YYDKDF (reference sequence). The CDR3 runs 19 residues. The CDR3 protein is CATSSGKTSGGLSTDTQYF. The CDR3 bases are TGTGCCACCAGCAGTGGGAAGACTAGCGGGGGGCTAAGCACAGATACGCAGTATTTT.

This clonotype appeared many times. The chain has TRBV6-2 or TRBV6-3 and TRBJ2-7; D is ambiguous. This CDR3 comprises 11 residues. Germline CDR1 is MNHEY and CDR2 is SVGEGT. V gave up 6 bases and J gave up 2 bases, with 5 bases separating them. CDR3 DNA: TGTGCCAGCAGCGCCCCCTACGAGCAGTACTTC. Translating it yields CASSAPYEQYF.

The chain is built from TRBV7-9 and TRBJ2-7; no clear D. V lost 7 bases and J 5 bases, leaving 12 bases between the germline ends. The CDR3 is 12 amino acids. CDR1 SEHNR and CDR2 FQNEAQ come from the germline V gene (reference sequence). The CDR3 nucleotides are TGTGCCAGCACCCTAGTGGTTAACGAGCAGTACTTC. It codes for CASTLVVNEQYF.

The chain carries TRBV5-1 and TRBJ2-1; TRBD1 matches 7 bases. Germline trimming cut 7 bases from V and 8 bases from J; bases unmatched to any gene: 12. The CDR3 loop spans 14 amino acids. Germline V gene lookup returns CDR1 SGHRS and CDR2 YFSETQ. The CDR3 reads CASGSDRAAYEQFF. The CDR3 DNA is TGCGCCAGCGGGTCCGACAGGGCGGCCTATGAGCAGTTCTTC.

This chain joins TRBV6-5 and TRBJ1-2, with no clear D. With 0 bases removed from V and 6 bases from J, the gap between germline ends came to 11 bases. In germline, CDR1 is MNHEY, CDR2 SVGAGI. The CDR3 contains 14 residues. The CDR3 region is CASSYSAGPNGYTF. CDR3 bases: TGTGCCAGCAGTTACTCGGCCGGCCCAAATGGCTACACCTTC.

This clonotype occurred a few times. The V and J genes are TRBV20-1 and TRBJ2-1, with 7 nucleotides matching TRBD1. Trimming took 3 bases from V and 6 from J; bases not matched to a gene: 8. Germline values: CDR1 DFQATT, CDR2 SNEGSKA (reference sequence). This CDR3 has 14 residues. The CDR3 DNA reads as TGCAGTGCTAGTCAACCGGGACAGCCCAATGAGCAGTTCTTC. Protein sequence: CSASQPGQPNEQFF.

The chain joins TRBV7-2 to TRBJ1-2, with 7 nucleotides matching TRBD1. The CDR3 has 15 amino acids. Trimming cost V 5 bases and J 4 bases; bases outside gene matches: 10. Germline CDR1 is SGHTA and CDR2 is FQGNSA. The CDR3 coding sequence is TGTGCCAGCAGCCTCACCTCGACAGGGAGCTATGGCTACACCTTC. It specifies CASSLTSTGSYGYTF.

In this sample, this clonotype turned up a few times. The chain uses TRBV14 and TRBJ2-2; 10 bases agree with TRBD2. V was pared by 4 bases and J by 4 bases, with 12 bases of the junction left unmatched. Germline CDR1 and CDR2: SGHDN and FVKESK. The CDR3 spans 18 residues. The CDR3 DNA is TGTGCCAGCAGCCCCACCCGGACTAGCGGAATACCCACCGGGGAGCTGTTTTTT. Its protein is CASSPTRTSGIPTGELFF.

This chain joins TRBV28 and TRBJ2-5; D is undetermined. Trimming cost V 5 bases and J 2 bases, with 9 bases left between them. This CDR3 spans 13 amino acids. Germline lookup yields CDR1 MDHEN and CDR2 SYDVKM. CDR3 loop: CASSPGIQETQYF. CDR3 in DNA: TGTGCCAGCAGTCCCGGTATACAAGAGACCCAGTACTTC.

The V and J genes are TRBV29-1 and TRBJ2-2; 9 nucleotides match TRBD1. This CDR3 has 13 residues. Germline V gene data show CDR1 as SQVTM and CDR2 as ANQGSEA. J lost 5 bases, V lost 7 bases, and 5 bases had no gene match. CDR3 nucleotide sequence: TGCAGCGCTAACAGGGGGCTTACCGGGGAGCTGTTTTTT. This sequence encodes CSANRGLTGELFF.

This clonotype has just a few counts. CDR3 nucleotide sequence: TGCAGCGCATACACCGGGACTAGCGGCTACAATGAGCAGTTCTTC. It codes for CSAYTGTSGYNEQFF. This chain connects TRBV29-1 to TRBJ2-1; 11 nucleotides align to TRBD2. Germline values: CDR1 SQVTM, CDR2 ANQGSEA. CDR3 length: 15 residues. V was clipped by 7 bases and J by 3 bases; unmatched bases: 8.

This clonotype was seen a handful of times. V is TRBV7-9 and J is TRBJ2-7; no clear D. Germline assignment: CDR1 SEHNR and CDR2 FQNEAQ (reference sequence). This CDR3 has 12 amino acids. The ends were cut back, 5 bases at V and 3 bases at J, with 8 bases in the middle. CDR3 sequence: CASSEKIYEQYF. The CDR3 DNA reads TGTGCCAGCAGCGAGAAGATCTACGAGCAGTACTTC.

The chain links TRBV29-1 to TRBJ1-1; D unresolved. The V end lost 4 bases, the J end lost 0 bases, and 9 bases lay between the germline ends. The CDR3 consists of 13 residues. Per germline, CDR1 SQVTM and CDR2 ANQGSEA. This CDR3 is CSVVQRMNTEAFF. For the CDR3, the DNA is TGCAGCGTTGTCCAGAGGATGAACACTGAAGCTTTCTTT.

This clonotype was detected only a few times. V gene TRBV5-1 combines with J gene TRBJ1-1; tentatively, D is TRBD1 (5 bases). Germline V gene data show CDR1 as SGHRS and CDR2 as YFSETQ. Trimming left V 4 bases short and J 4 bases short, with 20 bases between. CDR3 length equals 16 residues. The CDR3: CASSIGTGIRGTEAFF. As DNA, the CDR3 is TGCGCCAGCAGCATCGGGACTGGGATTCGTGGCACTGAAGCTTTCTTT.

In its sample, this clonotype was seen a few times. V gene TRBV6-5 combines with J gene TRBJ1-3; a weak D match, TRBD1 (5 bases). V was pared by 1 base and J by 1 base, with 8 bases between. Per the germline V gene, CDR1 is MNHEY and CDR2 is SVGAGI. The CDR3 consists of 15 residues. The CDR3 protein is CASSYYGGSGNTIYF. The DNA for the CDR3 is TGTGCCAGCAGTTACTACGGGGGTTCTGGAAACACCATATATTTT.

This clonotype turned up a few times. The chain carries TRBV12-3 or TRBV12-4 and TRBJ2-1, with 16 nucleotides matching TRBD2. Unmatched junction bases numbered 8, after V lost 6 bases and J lost 3 bases. The CDR3 loop spans 18 amino acids. The CDR3 bases are TGTGCCAGCAGGGCGGGACTAGCGGGAGGGATATTCTACAATGAGCAGTTCTTC. Translation gives CASRAGLAGGIFYNEQFF.

This clonotype was seen a handful of times. The chain joins TRBV7-9 to TRBJ2-5; D call uncertain. The CDR3 consists of 11 residues. The germline V gene encodes CDR1 SEHNR and CDR2 FQNEAQ (reference sequence). Trimming removed 7 bases at V and 2 bases at J, with 5 bases between. The CDR3 sequence: CASNRQETQYF. The DNA of the CDR3 is TGTGCCAGCAACCGACAAGAGACCCAGTACTTC.

The J gene is TRBJ2-3, the V gene TRBV9, with no clear D. V gave up 6 bases and J gave up 1 base, with 9 bases separating them. Germline V gene lookup returns CDR1 SGDLS and CDR2 YYNGEE. The CDR3 sequence is 13 residues long. The CDR3 loop reads CASTPGGTDTQYF. The CDR3 nucleotides are TGTGCCAGCACACCGGGTGGCACAGATACGCAGTATTTT.

There are a few counts of this clonotype. The V and J genes are TRBV5-1 and TRBJ1-4, with a weak D call TRBD1 (5 bases). The V gene lost 4 bases and the J gene lost 6 bases, with 13 bases spanning the gap. CDR3 size: 14 residues. Germline loops: CDR1 SGHRS, CDR2 YFSETQ. CDR3 DNA: TGCGCCAGCAGCATTGGGGGTGCTGATGAAAAACTGTTTTTT. It translates to CASSIGGADEKLFF.

This clonotype was seen repeatedly, ten times or more. This chain connects TRBV29-1 to TRBJ2-1, with 12 bases identical to TRBD2. J was trimmed by 9 bases and V by 4 bases; bases with no gene match: 13. Germline V gene sequence: CDR1 SQVTM, CDR2 ANQGSEA. This CDR3 contains 16 residues. CDR3 DNA sequence: TGCAGCGTTGTCTGGTCCCGACTAGCGGGAGTCGGTGAGCAGTTCTTC. Protein sequence: CSVVWSRLAGVGEQFF.

V gene TRBV10-2 combines with J gene TRBJ2-7, with 9 bases lining up with TRBD2. This CDR3 is 17 amino acids long. Losses at the gene ends were 4 bases for V and 0 bases for J; bases not matched to a gene: 10. Looked up from germline, CDR1 is WSHSY and CDR2 is SAAADI. The CDR3 nucleotides are TGCGCCAGCAGTGTCACCAGCGGGGGGTCCCACTCCTACGAGCAGTACTTC. This gives the protein CASSVTSGGSHSYEQYF.

The chain combines TRBV28 with TRBJ2-7; D is perhaps TRBD2 (5 bases). The germline V gene encodes CDR1 MDHEN and CDR2 SYDVKM. The CDR3 is 13 amino acids. Trimming removed 1 base from V and 6 bases from J, with 10 bases in between. The CDR3 spells CASSLSRRGEQYF. CDR3 nucleotide sequence: TGTGCCAGCAGTTTATCCCGACGGGGCGAGCAGTACTTC.

The gene calls are TRBV20-1 and TRBJ2-5; 10 bases map to TRBD2. The CDR3 contains 16 residues. Trimming removed 4 bases from V and 0 bases from J; junction bases left unmatched: 8. CDR1 is DFQATT, CDR2 SNEGSKA, per germline (reference sequence). DNA for the CDR3: TGCAGTGCTATAAAGCGGGGGGGTCGGTACCAAGAGACCCAGTACTTC. Its protein is CSAIKRGGRYQETQYF.